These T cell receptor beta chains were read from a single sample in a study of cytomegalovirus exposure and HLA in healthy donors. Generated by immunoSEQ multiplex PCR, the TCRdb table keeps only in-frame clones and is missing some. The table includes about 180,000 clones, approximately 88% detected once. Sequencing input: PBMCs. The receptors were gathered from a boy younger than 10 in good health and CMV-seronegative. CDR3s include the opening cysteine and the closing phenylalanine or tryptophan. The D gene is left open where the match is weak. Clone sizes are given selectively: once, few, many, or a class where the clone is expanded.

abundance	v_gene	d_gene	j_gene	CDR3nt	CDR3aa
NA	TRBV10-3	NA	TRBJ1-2	TGTGCCATCAGTGTGTTCGGGAACTATGGCTACACCTTC	CAISVFGNYGYTF
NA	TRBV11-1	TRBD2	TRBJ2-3	TGTGCCAGCAGCTTGGCCGGGGGGACAGATACGCAGTATTTT	CASSLAGGTDTQYF
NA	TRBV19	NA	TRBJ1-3	TGTGCCACACGGGGGATAGCGGGAAACACCATATATTTT	CATRGIAGNTIYF
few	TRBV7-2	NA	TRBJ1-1	TGTGCCAGCAGCTTAGTGGAGGGTGAAGCTTTCTTT	CASSLVEGEAFF
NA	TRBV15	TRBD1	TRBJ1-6	TGTGCCACCAGCTTACAGGGGCCTGATTCACCCCTCCACTTT	CATSLQGPDSPLHF
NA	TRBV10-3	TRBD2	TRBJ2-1	TGTGCCATCAGCCAGCGGGAGTTATATGAGCAGTTCTTC	CAISQRELYEQFF
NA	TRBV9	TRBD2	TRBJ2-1	TGTGCCAGCAGCGTAGACGGGACTAGCGGGGGCGACTACAATGAGCAGTTCTTC	CASSVDGTSGGDYNEQFF
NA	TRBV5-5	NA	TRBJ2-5	TGTGCCAGCAGCCCACTAGTGGAAGAGACCCAGTACTTC	CASSPLVEETQYF
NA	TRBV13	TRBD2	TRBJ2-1	TGTGCCAGCAGCTTAACTAGCGGGGGGGCCGAGCAGTTCTTC	CASSLTSGGAEQFF
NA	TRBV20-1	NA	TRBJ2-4	TGCTCCTCTGTTAGCGGAAACATTCAGTACTTC	CSSVSGNIQYF
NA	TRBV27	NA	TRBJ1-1	TGTGCCAGCTCCAGCCAGGGGAATCGAGCTTTCTTT	CASSSQGNRAFF
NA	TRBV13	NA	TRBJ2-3	TGTGCCAGCAGCTCAGGGGGGGCCGGTACAGATACGCAGTATTTT	CASSSGGAGTDTQYF
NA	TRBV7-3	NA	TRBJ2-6	TGTGCCAGCAGCCCCCTTGGGGCCAACGTCCTGACTTTC	CASSPLGANVLTF
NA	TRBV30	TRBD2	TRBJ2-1	TGTGCCTGGAGTGTAGGGACTAGCGGGAGCACTAATGAGCAGTTCTTC	CAWSVGTSGSTNEQFF
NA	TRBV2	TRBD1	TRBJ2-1	TGTGCCAGCAGGGTGGGACAGGGGATCTACAATGAGCAGTTCTTC	CASRVGQGIYNEQFF
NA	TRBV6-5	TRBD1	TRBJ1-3	TGTGCCAGCAGACCGGGACAGGGAAACACCATATATTTT	CASRPGQGNTIYF
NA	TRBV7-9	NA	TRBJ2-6	TGTGCCAGCAGCCTATCAATGTCATTGACAACTGGGGCCAACGTCCTGACTTTC	CASSLSMSLTTGANVLTF
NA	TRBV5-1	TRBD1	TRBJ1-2	TGCGCCAGCAGCCTCAGCTTCAGCCAGGGGGGCTATGGCTACACCTTC	CASSLSFSQGGYGYTF
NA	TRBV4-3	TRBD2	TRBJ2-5	TGCGCCAGCAGCCAGAGCGGGGGGGTTGAGACCCAGTACTTC	CASSQSGGVETQYF
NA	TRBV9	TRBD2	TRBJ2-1	TGTGCCAGCAGCGTAGGGGGACTAGCGGAGCCGAGTTGGAATGAGCAGTTCTTC	CASSVGGLAEPSWNEQFF
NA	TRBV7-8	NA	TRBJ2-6	TGTGCCAGCAGCTTAGCCTCCTCTGGGGCCAACGTCCTGACTTTC	CASSLASSGANVLTF
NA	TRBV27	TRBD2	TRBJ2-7	TGTGCCAGCACTCCGCGATTAGCGGGAGCCGCGGACTACGAGCAGTACTTC	CASTPRLAGAADYEQYF